These 22 T cell receptor beta chains were all obtained from the same sample, sequenced in a study of blood T cell repertoires in COVID-19. Measured with immunoSEQ multiplex PCR; TCRdb has only the in-frame clones, and not every one. The table includes around 250,000 clones, 85% to 95% detected once. Sequencing was performed on PBMCs or T cells enriched from blood (not recorded which). The source of these receptors is a man aged 35-49 years who had been exposed to COVID-19.

This clone showed up just once. The chain is built from TRBV28 and TRBJ1-1; D might be TRBD1 (6 bases). CDR1 is MDHEN and CDR2 is SYDVKM in the germline V gene. V was pared by 2 bases and J by 0 bases, with 10 bases between. The CDR3 consists of 15 residues. The CDR3 loop reads CASSLTGGLNTEAFF. In nucleotides, the CDR3 is TGTGCCAGCAGTTTAACGGGGGGCCTGAACACTGAAGCTTTCTTT.

This clone occurred once. The chain couples TRBV7-2 to TRBJ2-5; D possibly corresponds to TRBD2 (6 bases). Germline CDR1 reads SGHTA; CDR2 reads FQGNSA. The CDR3 has 12 residues. V was pared by 4 bases and J by 5 bases, with 8 bases between. The CDR3 loop is CASSSSGETQYF. The CDR3 nucleotides read TGTGCCAGCAGCTCAAGCGGGGAGACCCAGTACTTC.

The genes are TRBV5-4 and TRBJ2-3, with D possibly TRBD2 on 5 matching bases. This CDR3 has 14 residues. V lost 2 bases, J lost 0 bases, and 7 bases lay in between. Germline CDR1 and CDR2: SGHNT and YYREEE (reference sequence). CDR3 DNA sequence: TGTGCCAGCAGCTTCGGCGGGAGCACAGATACGCAGTATTTT. Encoded protein: CASSFGGSTDTQYF. Together with reference TRBV5-4 and TRBJ2-3, the CDR3 gives the full variable domain: ETGVTQSPTHLIKTRGQQVTLRCSSQSGHNTVSWYQQALGQGPQFIFQYYREEENGRGNFPPRFSGLQFPNYSSELNVNALELDDSALYLCASSFGGSTDTQYFGPGTRLTVL.

This chain joins TRBV21-1 and TRBJ2-2; the D call TRBD1 from the table was never checked on the DNA. TRBV21-1 is a pseudogene segment. CDR3 length: 11 residues. CDR3 in amino acids: CARGRLRELFF. The CDR3 bases are TGTGCCAGGGGGCGGCTGCGGGAGCTGTTTTTT.

The V call is TRBV7-2, the J call TRBJ2-3, with unresolved D. This CDR3 spans 15 amino acids. V lost 1 base and J 0 bases, leaving 8 bases between the germline ends. Germline V gene lookup returns CDR1 SGHTA and CDR2 FQGNSA. The CDR3 sequence: CASSLERVSTDTQYF. CDR3 bases: TGTGCCAGCAGCTTAGAGAGAGTTAGCACAGATACGCAGTATTTT.

V gene TRBV5-1 combines with J gene TRBJ1-3; D may be TRBD1 (5 bases). Between the trimmed V and J ends, which lost 0 bases and 2 bases, there was a span of 6 bases. The CDR3 has 14 residues. The V gene's germline CDR1 is SGHRS and CDR2 YFSETQ. This chain's CDR3 is CASSLEGPGNTIYF. The CDR3 nucleotides are TGCGCCAGCAGCTTGGAGGGGCCTGGAAACACCATATATTTT. The complete variable domain, with remaining parts taken from reference TRBV5-1 and TRBJ1-3, reads KAGVTQTPRYLIKTRGQQVTLSCSPISGHRSVSWYQQTPGQGLQFLFEYFSETQRNKGNFPGRFSGRQFSNSRSEMNVSTLELGDSALYLCASSLEGPGNTIYFGEGSWLTVV.

The V and J genes are TRBV6-5 and TRBJ2-3, with TRBD1 identical over 8 bases. CDR3 length: 15 residues. V shed 8 bases and J 3 bases; nucleotides not matched to a gene: 10. CDR1 is MNHEY, CDR2 SVGAGI, per germline. CDR3 DNA: TGTGCCAGCGGTAGGTCGGGACAGGTAACAGATACGCAGTATTTT. Amino acids: CASGRSGQVTDTQYF.

The CDR3 nucleotides are TGCAGCGTTGAAGGCGGGAGGGCCAGTCTTAATGAGCAGTTCTTC. The encoded protein is CSVEGGRASLNEQFF. J is TRBJ2-1 and V is TRBV29-1; 9 bases agree with TRBD2. Germline V gives CDR1 SQVTM, CDR2 ANQGSEA. The V segment lost 1 base and the J segment 7 bases; nucleotides outside the gene matches: 8. This CDR3 comprises 15 residues.

The J gene is TRBJ2-3, the V gene TRBV29-1, with 12 nucleotides matching TRBD2. Germline loops: CDR1 SQVTM, CDR2 ANQGSEA. The CDR3 sequence is 16 residues long. V lost 5 bases and J lost 0; bases outside the gene matches: 6. Here the CDR3 reads CSVLLAGGTSTDTQYF. DNA of the CDR3: TGCAGCGTTCTACTAGCGGGAGGAACTAGCACAGATACGCAGTATTTT.

Comment on this clone: Other DNA variants within this sample encode the same CDR3. The chain links TRBV9 to TRBJ2-7; D remains unclear. CDR3 length: 12 residues. V was trimmed by 3 bases and J by 4 bases, leaving 8 bases between them. Germline CDR1 and CDR2: SGDLS and YYNGEE. Here the CDR3 DNA reads TGTGCCAGCAGCGCGACTGGGTACGAGCAGTACTTC. As protein: CASSATGYEQYF.

The rearrangement joins TRBV9 to TRBJ2-7; 9 bases are a match to TRBD1. The CDR3 length is 18 residues. The germline V gene has CDR1 SGDLS and CDR2 YYNGEE. J was trimmed by 4 bases and V by 3 bases; bases with no gene match: 17. This chain's CDR3 is CASSATFLPGQGLYEQYF. CDR3 coding DNA: TGTGCCAGCAGCGCCACCTTTCTCCCGGGACAGGGATTGTACGAGCAGTACTTC.

The gene calls are TRBV27 and TRBJ2-7, with TRBD2 matching over 14 bases. CDR3 length: 14 residues. Germline V CDR1 and CDR2: MNHEY, SMNVEV (reference sequence). The V segment lost 5 bases and the J segment 6 bases; nucleotides outside the gene matches: 3. The CDR3 here is CASSIGLAGGEQYF. The DNA of the CDR3 is TGTGCCAGCAGTATCGGACTAGCGGGAGGCGAGCAGTACTTC.

In its sample, this clone was seen once. The chain joins TRBV7-9 to TRBJ2-1, with a weak D call TRBD2 (6 bases). Germline assignment: CDR1 SEHNR and CDR2 FQNEAQ (reference sequence). The CDR3 spans 14 residues. V lost 3 bases and J 7 bases, leaving 13 bases between the germline ends. CDR3 amino acids: CASSFERGLNEQFF. The CDR3 DNA reads TGTGCCAGCAGCTTCGAACGGGGGTTGAATGAGCAGTTCTTC.

The chain is built from TRBV7-9 and TRBJ2-5, with 7 bases aligning to TRBD1. The CDR3 spans 14 residues. The V segment lost 5 bases and the J segment 1 base; nucleotides outside the gene matches: 4. CDR1 and CDR2 from the germline V gene are SEHNR and FQNEAQ (reference sequence). The CDR3 coding sequence is TGTGCCAGCAGCCAGGACAGGAGCCAAGAGACCCAGTACTTC. Protein: CASSQDRSQETQYF.

The V gene is TRBV5-1, the J gene TRBJ1-6; no definite D call. The CDR3 has 15 amino acids. Germline V gene sequence: CDR1 SGHRS, CDR2 YFSETQ. Trimming cost V 0 bases and J 7 bases, with 11 bases left between them. CDR3 nucleotide sequence: TGCGCCAGCAGCTTGGTTGGCGGAGAAAATTCACCCCTCCACTTT. Residues: CASSLVGGENSPLHF.

This clone was observed a single time. The rearrangement uses TRBV12-3 or TRBV12-4 and TRBJ1-2, with D perhaps matching TRBD1 (5 bases). V was clipped by 1 base and J by 4 bases, with 7 bases between them. This CDR3 comprises 13 residues. CDR3 region: CASSLGQSYGYTF. The CDR3 DNA sequence: TGTGCCAGCAGTTTAGGACAGTCCTATGGCTACACCTTC.

The V and J genes are TRBV7-2 and TRBJ1-6, with 8 bases fitting TRBD1. This CDR3 is built from 16 residues. From germline, CDR1 is SGHTA and CDR2 FQGNSA. Trimming took 2 bases from V and 7 from J; bases not matched to a gene: 7. The CDR3 DNA sequence: TGTGCCAGCAGCTTAACCGGGACAGGACACAATTCACCCCTCCACTTT. This sequence encodes CASSLTGTGHNSPLHF.

CDR3 protein: CASSSWTGPQETQYF. CDR3 DNA sequence: TGTGCCAGCAGCTCTTGGACAGGACCCCAAGAGACCCAGTACTTC. This rearrangement joins TRBV7-9 to TRBJ2-5, with 7 positions matching TRBD1. V was clipped by 4 bases and J by 1 base; unmatched bases: 6. Germline-derived CDR1 and CDR2 are SEHNR and FQNEAQ (reference sequence). There are 15 residues in the CDR3.

The chain recombines TRBV15 with TRBJ1-6; a weak D match, TRBD1 (5 bases). The CDR3 length is 15 residues. Trimming removed 2 bases from V and 6 bases from J, with 11 bases in between. Germline values: CDR1 LNHNV, CDR2 YYDKDF (reference sequence). CDR3 bases: TGTGCCACCAGCAGACAGGGCCACCCTAATTCACCCCTCCACTTT. Encoded protein: CATSRQGHPNSPLHF.

The chain carries TRBV7-2 and TRBJ1-2; TRBD1 matches 7 bases. Germline V CDR1 and CDR2: SGHTA, FQGNSA. This CDR3 comprises 13 residues. V lost 6 bases, J lost 4 bases, and 5 bases stayed unmatched. The CDR3 DNA is TGTGCCAGCAGGCGAACAGGGGTCTATGGCTACACCTTC. This gives the protein CASRRTGVYGYTF. The complete variable domain, with remaining parts taken from reference TRBV7-2 and TRBJ1-2, reads GAGVSQSPSNKVTEKGKDVELRCDPISGHTALYWYRQSLGQGLEFLIYFQGNSAPDKSGLPSDRFSAERTGGSVSTLTIQRTQQEDSAVYLCASRRTGVYGYTFGSGTRLTVV.

This chain joins TRBV28 and TRBJ1-2; 7 bases align to TRBD1. The CDR3 has 14 residues. In germline, CDR1 is MDHEN, CDR2 SYDVKM. After removal of 5 bases from V and 3 bases from J, the junction contained 6 bases not matched to a gene. The CDR3 loop reads CASSPPGQYYGYTF. CDR3 DNA sequence: TGTGCCAGCAGTCCGCCGGGACAGTACTATGGCTACACCTTC.

The chain couples TRBV19 to TRBJ2-2; tentatively, D is TRBD1 (5 bases). The CDR3 runs 15 residues. CDR1 and CDR2 (germline): LNHDA, SQIVND (reference sequence). Trimming removed 6 bases at V and 0 bases at J, with 11 bases between. CDR3 residues: CASRMTVANTGELFF. As DNA, the CDR3 is TGTGCCAGTAGAATGACAGTCGCGAACACCGGGGAGCTGTTTTTT.